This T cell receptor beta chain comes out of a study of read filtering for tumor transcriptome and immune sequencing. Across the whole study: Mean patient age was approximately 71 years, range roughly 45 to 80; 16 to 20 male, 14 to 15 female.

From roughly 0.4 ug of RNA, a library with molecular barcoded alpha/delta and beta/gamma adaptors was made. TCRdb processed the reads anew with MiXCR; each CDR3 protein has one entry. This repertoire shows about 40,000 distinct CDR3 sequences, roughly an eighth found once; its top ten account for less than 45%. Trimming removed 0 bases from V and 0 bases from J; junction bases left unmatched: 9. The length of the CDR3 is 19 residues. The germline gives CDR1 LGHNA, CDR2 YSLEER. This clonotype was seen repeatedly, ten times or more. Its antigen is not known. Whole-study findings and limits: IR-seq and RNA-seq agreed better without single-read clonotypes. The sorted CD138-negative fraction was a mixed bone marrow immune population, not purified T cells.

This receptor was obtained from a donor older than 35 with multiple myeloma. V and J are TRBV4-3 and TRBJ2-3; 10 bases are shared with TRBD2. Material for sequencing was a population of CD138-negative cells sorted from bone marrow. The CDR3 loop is CASSQDEIAGGTSTDTQYF. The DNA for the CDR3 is TGCGCCAGCAGCCAAGATGAGATAGCGGGAGGAACTAGCACAGATACGCAGTATTTT.